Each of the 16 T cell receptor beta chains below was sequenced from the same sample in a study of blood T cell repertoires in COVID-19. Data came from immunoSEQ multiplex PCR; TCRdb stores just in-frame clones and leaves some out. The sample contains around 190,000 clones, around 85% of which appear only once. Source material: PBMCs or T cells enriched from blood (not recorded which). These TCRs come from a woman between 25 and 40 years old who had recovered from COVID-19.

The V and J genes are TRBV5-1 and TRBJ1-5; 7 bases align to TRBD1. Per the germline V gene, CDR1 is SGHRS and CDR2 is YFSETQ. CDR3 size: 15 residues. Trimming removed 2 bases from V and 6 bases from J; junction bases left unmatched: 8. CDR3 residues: CASSLGTAGGQPQHF. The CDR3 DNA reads TGCGCCAGCAGCTTAGGGACAGCGGGGGGTCAGCCCCAGCATTTT.

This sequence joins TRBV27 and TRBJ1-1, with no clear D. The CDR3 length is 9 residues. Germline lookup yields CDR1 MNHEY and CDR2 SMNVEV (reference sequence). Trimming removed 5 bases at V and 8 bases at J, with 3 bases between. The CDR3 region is CASSAEAFF. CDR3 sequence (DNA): TGTGCCAGCAGTGCGGAAGCTTTCTTT.

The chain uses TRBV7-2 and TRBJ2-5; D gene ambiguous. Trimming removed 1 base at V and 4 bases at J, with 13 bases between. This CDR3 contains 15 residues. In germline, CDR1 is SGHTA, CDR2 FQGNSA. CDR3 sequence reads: CASSLVASLSETQYF. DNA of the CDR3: TGTGCCAGCAGCTTAGTCGCGTCGTTGTCAGAGACCCAGTACTTC. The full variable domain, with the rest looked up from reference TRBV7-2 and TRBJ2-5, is GAGVSQSPSNKVTEKGKDVELRCDPISGHTALYWYRQSLGQGLEFLIYFQGNSAPDKSGLPSDRFSAERTGGSVSTLTIQRTQQEDSAVYLCASSLVASLSETQYFGPGTRLLVL.

CDR3 residues: CASSPARTGNDPRQFF. CDR3 sequence (DNA): TGTGCCAGCAGCCCGGCAAGGACAGGGAACGATCCACGGCAGTTCTTC. The chain carries TRBV7-9 and TRBJ2-1; the match to TRBD1 covers 8 bases. In germline, CDR1 is SEHNR, CDR2 FQNEAQ (reference sequence). Trimming removed 5 bases from V and 12 bases from J; junction bases left unmatched: 18. CDR3 length: 16 residues.

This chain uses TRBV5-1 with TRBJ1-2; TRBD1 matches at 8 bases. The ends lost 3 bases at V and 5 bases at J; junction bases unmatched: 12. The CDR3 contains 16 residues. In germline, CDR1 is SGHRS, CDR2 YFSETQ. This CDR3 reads CASSSSPGQESYGYTF. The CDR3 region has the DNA TGCGCCAGCAGCTCCTCACCGGGACAGGAGTCATATGGCTACACCTTC.

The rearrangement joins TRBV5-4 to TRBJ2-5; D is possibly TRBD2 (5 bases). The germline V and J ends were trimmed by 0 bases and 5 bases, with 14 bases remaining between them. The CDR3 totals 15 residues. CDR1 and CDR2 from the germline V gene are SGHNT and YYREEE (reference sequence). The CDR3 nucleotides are TGTGCCAGCAGCTTGGGTGGGAGAATGGCTGAGACCCAGTACTTC. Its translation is CASSLGGRMAETQYF. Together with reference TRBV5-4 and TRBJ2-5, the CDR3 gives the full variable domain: ETGVTQSPTHLIKTRGQQVTLRCSSQSGHNTVSWYQQALGQGPQFIFQYYREEENGRGNFPPRFSGLQFPNYSSELNVNALELDDSALYLCASSLGGRMAETQYFGPGTRLLVL.

The CDR3 nucleotides are TGTGCCAGCGTCACTACAGGGAACACTGAAGCTTTCTTT. Amino acids: CASVTTGNTEAFF. The rearrangement links TRBV12-3 or TRBV12-4 to TRBJ1-1, with D perhaps TRBD1 (5 bases). This CDR3 spans 13 amino acids. Trimming removed 8 bases from V and 1 base from J, with 11 bases in between.

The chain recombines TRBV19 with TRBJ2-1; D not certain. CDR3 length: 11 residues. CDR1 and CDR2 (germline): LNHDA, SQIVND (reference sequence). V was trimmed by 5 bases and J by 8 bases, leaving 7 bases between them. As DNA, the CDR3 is TGTGCCAGTAGTCTCAGCGATGAGCAGTTCTTC. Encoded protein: CASSLSDEQFF.

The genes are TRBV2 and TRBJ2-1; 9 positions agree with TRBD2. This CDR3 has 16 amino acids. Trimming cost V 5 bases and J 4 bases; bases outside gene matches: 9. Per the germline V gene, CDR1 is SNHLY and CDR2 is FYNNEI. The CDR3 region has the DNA TGTGCCAGCAGTAGCCGCCTAGCGGGGACTTACAATGAGCAGTTCTTC. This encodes CASSSRLAGTYNEQFF.

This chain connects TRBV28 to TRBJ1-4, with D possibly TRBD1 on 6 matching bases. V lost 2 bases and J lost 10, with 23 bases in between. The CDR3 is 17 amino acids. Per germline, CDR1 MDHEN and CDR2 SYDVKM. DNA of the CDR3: TGTGCCAGCAGTTTACCACGGGGGGGATCGGGGGCGGCAAAACTGTTTTTT. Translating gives CASSLPRGGSGAAKLFF.

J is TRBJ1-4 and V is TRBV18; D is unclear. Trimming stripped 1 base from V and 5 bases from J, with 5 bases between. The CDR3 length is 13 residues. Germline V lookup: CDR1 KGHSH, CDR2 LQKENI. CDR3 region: CASSPQENEKLFF. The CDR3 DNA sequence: TGTGCCAGCTCACCACAAGAGAATGAAAAACTGTTTTTT.

CDR3 amino acids: CATQGRTGGKNTGELFF. CDR3 DNA: TGTGCCACCCAGGGTCGTACAGGAGGGAAGAACACCGGGGAGCTGTTTTTT. This chain joins TRBV24-1 and TRBJ2-2, with a tentative D call TRBD2 (6 bases). This CDR3 comprises 17 residues. Germline CDR1 is KGHDR and CDR2 is SFDVKD. The V end lost 9 bases, the J end lost 1 base, and 20 bases lay between the germline ends.

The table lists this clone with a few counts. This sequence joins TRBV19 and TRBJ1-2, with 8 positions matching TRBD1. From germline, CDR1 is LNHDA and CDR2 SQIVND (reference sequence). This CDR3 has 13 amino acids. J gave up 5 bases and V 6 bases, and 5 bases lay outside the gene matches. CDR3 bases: TGTGCCAGTAGCCAGACAGGGGCTTATGGCTACACCTTC. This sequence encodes CASSQTGAYGYTF.

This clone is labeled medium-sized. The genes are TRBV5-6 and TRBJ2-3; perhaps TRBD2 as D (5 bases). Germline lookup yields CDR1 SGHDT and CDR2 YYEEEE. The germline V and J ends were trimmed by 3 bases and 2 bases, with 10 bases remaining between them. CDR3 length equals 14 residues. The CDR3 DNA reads TGTGCCAGCAGCTCAAGACTACCCACAGATACGCAGTATTTT. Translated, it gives CASSSRLPTDTQYF.

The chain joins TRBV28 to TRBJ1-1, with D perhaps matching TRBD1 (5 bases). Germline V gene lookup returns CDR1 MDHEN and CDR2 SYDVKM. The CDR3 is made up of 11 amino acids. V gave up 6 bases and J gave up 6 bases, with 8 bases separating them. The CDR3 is CASRSGAEAFF. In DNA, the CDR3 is TGTGCCAGCAGGTCGGGGGCTGAAGCTTTCTTT.

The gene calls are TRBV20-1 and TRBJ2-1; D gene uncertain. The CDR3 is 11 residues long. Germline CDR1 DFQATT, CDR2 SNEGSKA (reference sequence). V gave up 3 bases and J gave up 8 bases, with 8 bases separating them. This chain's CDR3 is CSASLSDEQFF. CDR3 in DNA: TGCAGTGCTAGCCTCTCCGATGAGCAGTTCTTC.